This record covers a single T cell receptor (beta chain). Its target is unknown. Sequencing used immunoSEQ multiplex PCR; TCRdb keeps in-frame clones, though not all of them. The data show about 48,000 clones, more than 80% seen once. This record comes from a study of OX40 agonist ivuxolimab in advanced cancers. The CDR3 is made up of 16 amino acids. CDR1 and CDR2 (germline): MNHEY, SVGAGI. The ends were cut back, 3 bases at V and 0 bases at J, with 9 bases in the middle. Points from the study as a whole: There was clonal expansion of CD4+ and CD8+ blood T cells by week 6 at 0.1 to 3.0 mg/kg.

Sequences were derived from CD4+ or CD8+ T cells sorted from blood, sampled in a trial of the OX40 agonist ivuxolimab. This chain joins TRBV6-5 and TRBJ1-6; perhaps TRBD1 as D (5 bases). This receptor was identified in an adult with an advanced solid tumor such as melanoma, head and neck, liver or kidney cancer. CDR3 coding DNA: TGTGCCAGCAGTTATGGGGGGAGCTCCTATAATTCACCCCTCCACTTT. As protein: CASSYGGSSYNSPLHF.